This paragraph reports one T cell receptor beta chain. CDR3 length equals 15 residues. J was trimmed by 0 bases and V by 3 bases; bases with no gene match: 2. Germline V lookup: CDR1 LGHNT, CDR2 FRNRAP. This record comes from a study of blood T cell repertoires in COVID-19. Study background: Sources were T cells, B-cell-depleted T cells, or PBMCs; the material itself was cDNA or gDNA.

The data were produced by immunoSEQ multiplex PCR, yet TCRdb's version contains in-frame clones alone and is incomplete. The sample consists of approximately 72,000 clones, about 90% of them appearing once. The V gene is TRBV12-5, the J gene TRBJ2-1, with 7 bases identical to TRBD1. The specimen was peripheral blood. The source is a man in his 60s with acute or convalescent COVID-19. CDR3 DNA: TGTGCTAGTGGTTTAGGGGGCAGCTCCTACAATGAGCAGTTCTTC. This translates into CASGLGGSSYNEQFF.